This section outlines one TCR beta chain sequence together with its context. The antigen remains unidentified. Primers included in the PCR were 60 Vbeta and 13 Jbeta primers. Sequencing used immunoSEQ multiplex PCR; TCRdb keeps in-frame clones, though not all of them. The sample consists of 130,000 or so clones, around 65% of them appearing once. This CDR3 comprises 15 residues. CDR1 and CDR2 (germline): SEHNR, FQNEAQ (reference sequence). After removal of 3 bases from V and 2 bases from J, the junction contained 4 bases not matched to a gene. The sample originates from a study of cytomegalovirus exposure and HLA in healthy donors. Study observations and caveats: The number of N-insertions in an Asian-associated ancestry cluster was reportedly below the roughly 620-donor mean in a later analysis. Researchers reported in a later analysis that a missense DCLRE1C variant was tied to TCR beta V- and J-gene trimming.

This chain links TRBV7-9 with TRBJ2-3; 8 positions agree with TRBD1. This TCR came from a man aged 18 to 30 in good health and CMV-seronegative. Sequencing was done on a sample of PBMCs. The CDR3, as DNA: TGTGCCAGCAGCTTTCGGACAGGGCACACAGATACGCAGTATTTT. Encoded protein: CASSFRTGHTDTQYF. The entire variable domain, with the rest obtained from reference TRBV7-9 and TRBJ2-3, is as follows: DTGVSQNPRHKITKRGQNVTFRCDPISEHNRLYWYRQTLGQGPEFLTYFQNEAQLEKSRLLSDRFSAERPKGSFSTLEIQRTEQGDSAMYLCASSFRTGHTDTQYFGPGTRLTVL.